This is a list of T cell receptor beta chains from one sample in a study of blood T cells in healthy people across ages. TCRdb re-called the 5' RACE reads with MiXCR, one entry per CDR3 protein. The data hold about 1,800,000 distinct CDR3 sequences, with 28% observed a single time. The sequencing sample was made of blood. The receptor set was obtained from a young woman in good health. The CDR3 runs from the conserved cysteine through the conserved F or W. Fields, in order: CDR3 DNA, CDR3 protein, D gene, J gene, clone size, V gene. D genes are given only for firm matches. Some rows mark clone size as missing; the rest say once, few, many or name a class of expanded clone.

TGTGCCAGCAACGGCGGCGGGGTCTACAATGAGCAGTTCTTC CASNGGGVYNEQFF . TRBJ2-1 . TRBV9
TGCGCCAGCAGCGACGGGACATACTTCACAGATACGCAGTATTTT CASSDGTYFTDTQYF . TRBJ2-3 once TRBV5-1
TGCAGTGCGCCCGGGGGCTACACCTTC CSAPGGYTF . TRBJ1-2 . TRBV20-1
TGCAGTGCTAGAGATAGGGGCAGATCCTACAATGAGCAGTTCTTC CSARDRGRSYNEQFF . TRBJ2-1 . TRBV20-1
TGTGCCAGCAGTAGAGCAAGATCAGATGCGCAGTATTTT CASSRARSDAQYF . TRBJ2-3 . TRBV12-3/TRBV12-4
TGTGCCAGCAGCGTAGCCGACAGCTTGAACACTGAAGCTTTCTTT CASSVADSLNTEAFF . TRBJ1-1 . TRBV9
TGTGCCAGCAGCTTAATAGGGGGCTACGAGCAGTACTTC CASSLIGGYEQYF . TRBJ2-7 few TRBV7-9
TGCAGTGCTAGAGGGGGACTAGCGGGAGCAGAGGAGACCCAGTACTTC CSARGGLAGAEETQYF TRBD2 TRBJ2-5 . TRBV20-1
TGTGCCAGCAGCTCCTTAGCGGGAGCAGGAGATACGCAGTATTTT CASSSLAGAGDTQYF TRBD2 TRBJ2-3 . TRBV3-1
TGTGCCAGCAGCCGTTATAGCAATCAGTCCCAGCATTTT CASSRYSNQSQHF . TRBJ1-5 . TRBV11-2
TGTGCCAGCAGTTACTACTCTGGGGCCAACGTCCTGACTTTC CASSYYSGANVLTF . TRBJ2-6 many TRBV6-5
TGTGCCACCAGTGACAGTCGGACAGGACGGGAGGGGCAGTTCTTC CATSDSRTGREGQFF . TRBJ2-1 few TRBV24-1
TGCAGTGCTAGAGATCCCCCAGGGGGCAACCCCTACGAGCAGTACTTC CSARDPPGGNPYEQYF TRBD1 TRBJ2-7 once TRBV20-1
TGTGCCAGCAGCCCAAGGGCAGGTGACACTGAAGCTTTCTTT CASSPRAGDTEAFF . TRBJ1-1 . TRBV9
TGTGCCACCAGTGGGGAGGGCCAAGAGACCCAGTACTTC CATSGEGQETQYF TRBD2 TRBJ2-5 . TRBV24-1
TGCAGCGCGGGGACAGGGGGCAACTACGAGCAGTACTTC CSAGTGGNYEQYF TRBD1 TRBJ2-7 few TRBV29-1
TGTGCCAGCAGGGTCAGGGTCAACACTGAAGCTTTCTTT CASRVRVNTEAFF . TRBJ1-1 few TRBV5-6
TGTGCCAGCTACGCTGCCTACAATGAGCAGTTCTTC CASYAAYNEQFF . TRBJ2-1 . TRBV27
TGTGCCAGCTCACCCCTGGACAGGGGGTACTATGGCTACACCTTC CASSPLDRGYYGYTF TRBD1 TRBJ1-2 few TRBV18
TGCAGTGCTAAGGAATCCATCGGCAGGGGCTACACCTTC CSAKESIGRGYTF . TRBJ1-2 few TRBV20-1
TGTGCTAGTGGTCTAGGGACAGGGAGCGCGACAGATACGCAGTATTTT CASGLGTGSATDTQYF TRBD1 TRBJ2-3 few TRBV12-5
TGTGCCAGCAGTTTCGACGTTGCGACCAGCACAGATACGCAGTATTTT CASSFDVATSTDTQYF . TRBJ2-3 . TRBV12-3/TRBV12-4
TGTGCCAGCAGCCAAGTTTCAGGGGACTATGGCTACACCTTC CASSQVSGDYGYTF . TRBJ1-2 many TRBV4-2
TGTGCCAGCAGTCCAACAGGGGACCATGAGCAGTTCTTC CASSPTGDHEQFF TRBD1 TRBJ2-1 few TRBV6-4
TGTGCCAGCAGCGGGGGGCAGAGGTCGGATGGCTACACCTTC CASSGGQRSDGYTF . TRBJ1-2 . TRBV7-9
TGTGCCAGCAGCCAGATCTACTCTGGGGCCAACGTCCTGACTTTC CASSQIYSGANVLTF . TRBJ2-6 few TRBV6-5
TGCGCCAGCAGCTTGGAAGCGGGACTCTCAGAGACCCAGTACTTC CASSLEAGLSETQYF TRBD2 TRBJ2-5 . TRBV5-1
TGTGCCAGGCGGGGACTAGCAGTCTCTGGGGCCAGCGTCCTGACTTTC CARRGLAVSGASVLTF TRBD2 TRBJ2-6 few TRBV2
TGCAGTGCTAGAGATCTTGCGGGAGGGAGCTCCTACAATGAGCAGTTCTTC CSARDLAGGSSYNEQFF TRBD2 TRBJ2-1 many TRBV20-1
TGCGCCAGCAGCGCCCCTCTTCGGTTGGATACGCAGTATTTT CASSAPLRLDTQYF . TRBJ2-3 . TRBV5-1
TGCGCCGGCAGCTTGGCGCCTACTAGCGGGACCTACAATGAGCAGTTCTTC CAGSLAPTSGTYNEQFF TRBD2 TRBJ2-1 . TRBV5-1
TGTGCCAGCAGTTATTCTTTGTTGGCACTCACAGATACGCAGTATTTT CASSYSLLALTDTQYF . TRBJ2-3 . TRBV12-3/TRBV12-4
TGTGCCAGCAGTTTAATCCTCACTCCGGGACAGGGGGCCTACAATGAGCAGTTCTTC CASSLILTPGQGAYNEQFF TRBD1 TRBJ2-1 . TRBV7-7
TGTGCCAGCAGGGGGGTGGCTAGCGGTTGGGGTGAGCAGTTCTTC CASRGVASGWGEQFF TRBD2 TRBJ2-1 . TRBV2
TGTGCCAGCAGCCCTAGGGGGCCCCGGGGCGCCGAGCAGTACTTC CASSPRGPRGAEQYF TRBD1 TRBJ2-7 . TRBV7-2
TGCGCCAGCAGCTGGGGATCAAAAGGGGACCACGAGCAGTACTTC CASSWGSKGDHEQYF . TRBJ2-7 few TRBV5-1
TGCGCCAGCAGCTTAACCACAGGGGGCGCGAGCGAAGCTTTCTTT CASSLTTGGASEAFF TRBD1 TRBJ1-1 few TRBV5-1
TGTGCCAGCATTACCGGGACACCGCCCTACGAGCAGTACTTC CASITGTPPYEQYF . TRBJ2-7 few TRBV12-3/TRBV12-4
TGTGCCACCAGCAGAGAAGGGGGCCCTAGCTCCTACGAGCAGTACTTC CATSREGGPSSYEQYF TRBD1 TRBJ2-7 . TRBV15
TGTGCCAGCAGCGCCGGACAGCCCTCCTACAATGAGCAGTTCTTC CASSAGQPSYNEQFF . TRBJ2-1 . TRBV7-2
TGTGCCAGCAGCCATGAAGGGGTGGGCGGCTACACCTTC CASSHEGVGGYTF . TRBJ1-2 few TRBV3-1
TGTGCCAGTAGTATAGGAGCACAGACCACCGGGGAGCTGTTTTTT CASSIGAQTTGELFF . TRBJ2-2 few TRBV19
TGTGCCAGCAGTTTAAGGGGTAATGAAAAACTGTTTTTT CASSLRGNEKLFF . TRBJ1-4 few TRBV12-3/TRBV12-4